This T cell receptor beta chain was identified in a study of cytomegalovirus exposure and HLA in healthy donors. Study-wide results and caveats: Information on immune exposure was restricted to one variable (CMV serostatus). In a later analysis, productive TCRs from donors in an Asian-associated ancestry cluster reportedly carried fewer N-insertions than the cohort mean. 87-base-pair reads could not separate some V segments, including TRBV6-2 and TRBV6-3.

As to this clone: Antigen specificity is unknown.

Both 60 Vbeta primers and 13 Jbeta primers went into the PCR. Clones were read by immunoSEQ multiplex PCR, and TCRdb kept only the in-frame ones, dropping some. The table records about 98,000 clones, approximately 64% of them present only once. After removal of 5 bases from V and 8 bases from J, the junction contained 8 bases not matched to a gene. Germline-derived CDR1 and CDR2 are SGHTA and FQGTGA. CDR3 length: 13 amino acids. This chain links TRBV7-3 with TRBJ2-5; 7 positions agree with TRBD2. The sample comprised PBMCs. This TCR derives from a human donor in good health. The CDR3 loop reads CASSIGTGGTQYF. The DNA for the CDR3 is TGTGCCAGCAGCATAGGGACGGGGGGAACCCAGTACTTC.